The TCR beta chain under discussion was sequenced for a study of blood T cells in healthy people across ages. With a J-beta primer mix and a sample-barcoded 5' primer, a second PCR ran roughly 6 to 11 cycles. MiXCR, applied by TCRdb to the 5' RACE reads, yields one record per CDR3 protein. This sample has 650,000 to 1,000,000 distinct CDR3 sequences, with roughly 34% found just once. Germline CDR1 and CDR2: SGHDN and FVKESK. This CDR3 spans 16 amino acids. The ends lost 4 bases at V and 6 bases at J; junction bases unmatched: 9. This clonotype was observed a handful of times. The chain combines TRBV14 with TRBJ2-3; 11 positions agree with TRBD2. This clonotype was sampled from a man aged 18 to 30 in good health. The sequenced material came from blood. The CDR3 sequence is CASSLAGGPPSDTQYF. The CDR3, as DNA: TGTGCCAGCAGCCTAGCGGGGGGGCCTCCTTCGGATACGCAGTATTTT.